This TCR beta chain was profiled in a study of shared clonotypes between healthy human individuals. With respect to this clone: As yet, its antigen is unknown.

Notes on the study in general: Naive CD4 clonotypes overlapped across a few donors at approximately 5.3%.

The protocol was immunoSEQ multiplex PCR, while the TCRdb copy is restricted to in-frame clones and leaves out a portion. The sample contains millions of clones, over 85% of which appear only once. CDR1 and CDR2 (germline): MNHEY, SVGAGI. V gave up 5 bases and J gave up 2 bases; unmatched junction bases: 9. The CDR3 is 15 residues long. Naive CD45RA+ and memory CD45RA-negative subsets were split from CD4+ cells. This sequence originates from a man younger than 35 in good health. The rearrangement uses TRBV6-5 and TRBJ2-7; 7 bases are shared with TRBD1. The source material was naive CD4+ T cells sorted from blood. The subset is: CD45RA+ positively selected. The CDR3 is CASSTGQVRAYEQYF. CDR3 in DNA: TGTGCCAGCAGTACCGGACAGGTGCGGGCCTACGAGCAGTACTTC.